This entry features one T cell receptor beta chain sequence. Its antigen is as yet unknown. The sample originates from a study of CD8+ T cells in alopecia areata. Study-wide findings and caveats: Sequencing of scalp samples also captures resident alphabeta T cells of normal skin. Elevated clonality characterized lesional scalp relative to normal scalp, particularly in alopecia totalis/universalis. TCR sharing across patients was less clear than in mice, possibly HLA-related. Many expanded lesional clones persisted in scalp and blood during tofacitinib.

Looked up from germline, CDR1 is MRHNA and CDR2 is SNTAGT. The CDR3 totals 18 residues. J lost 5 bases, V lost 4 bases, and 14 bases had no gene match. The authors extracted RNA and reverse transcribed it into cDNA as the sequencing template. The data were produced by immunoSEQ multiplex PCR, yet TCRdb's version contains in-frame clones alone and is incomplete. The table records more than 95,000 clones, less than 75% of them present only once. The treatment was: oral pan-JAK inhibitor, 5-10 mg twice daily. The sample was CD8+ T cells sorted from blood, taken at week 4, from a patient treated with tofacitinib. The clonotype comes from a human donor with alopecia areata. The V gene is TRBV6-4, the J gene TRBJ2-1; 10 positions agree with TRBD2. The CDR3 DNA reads TGTGCCAGCAGTGCAAACGGTTTACTAGCGGGGAAACACAATGAGCAGTTCTTC. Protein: CASSANGLLAGKHNEQFF.